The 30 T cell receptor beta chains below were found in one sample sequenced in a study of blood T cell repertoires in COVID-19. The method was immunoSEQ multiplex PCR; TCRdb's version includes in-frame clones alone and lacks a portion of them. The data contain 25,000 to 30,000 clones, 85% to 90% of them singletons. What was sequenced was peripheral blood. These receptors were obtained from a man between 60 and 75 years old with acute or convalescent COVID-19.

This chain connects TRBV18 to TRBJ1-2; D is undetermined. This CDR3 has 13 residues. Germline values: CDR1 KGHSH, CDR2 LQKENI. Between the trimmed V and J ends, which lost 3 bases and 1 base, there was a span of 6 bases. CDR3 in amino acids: CASSPQDNYGYTF. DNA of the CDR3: TGTGCCAGCTCACCGCAGGATAACTATGGCTACACCTTC. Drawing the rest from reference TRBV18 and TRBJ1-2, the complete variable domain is NAGVMQNPRHLVRRRGQEARLRCSPMKGHSHVYWYRQLPEEGLKFMVYLQKENIIDESGMPKERFSAEFPKEGPSILRIQQVVRGDSAAYFCASSPQDNYGYTFGSGTRLTVV.

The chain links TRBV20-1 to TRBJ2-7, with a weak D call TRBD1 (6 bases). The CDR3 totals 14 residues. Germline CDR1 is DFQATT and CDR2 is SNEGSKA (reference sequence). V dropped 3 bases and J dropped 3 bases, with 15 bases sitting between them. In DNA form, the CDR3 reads TGCAGTGCTAGTATGTCAGGGGAGTACTACGAGCAGTACTTC. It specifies CSASMSGEYYEQYF.

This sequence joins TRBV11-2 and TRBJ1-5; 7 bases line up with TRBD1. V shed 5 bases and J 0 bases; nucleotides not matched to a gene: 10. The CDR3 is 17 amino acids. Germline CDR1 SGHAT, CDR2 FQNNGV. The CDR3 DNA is TGTGCCAGCAGCACCGGACAGGCCGGATATAGCAATCAGCCCCAGCATTTT. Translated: CASSTGQAGYSNQPQHF. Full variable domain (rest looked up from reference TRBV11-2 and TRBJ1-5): EAGVAQSPRYKIIEKRQSVAFWCNPISGHATLYWYQQILGQGPKLLIQFQNNGVVDDSQLPKDRFSAERLKGVDSTLKIQPAKLEDSAVYLCASSTGQAGYSNQPQHFGDGTRLSIL.

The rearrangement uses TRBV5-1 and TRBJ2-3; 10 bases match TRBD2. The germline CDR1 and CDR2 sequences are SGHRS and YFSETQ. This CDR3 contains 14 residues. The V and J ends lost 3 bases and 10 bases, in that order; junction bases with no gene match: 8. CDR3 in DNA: TGCGCCAGCAGCTCTAACCCTAGCGGGGGAGCGCAGTATTTT. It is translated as CASSSNPSGGAQYF.

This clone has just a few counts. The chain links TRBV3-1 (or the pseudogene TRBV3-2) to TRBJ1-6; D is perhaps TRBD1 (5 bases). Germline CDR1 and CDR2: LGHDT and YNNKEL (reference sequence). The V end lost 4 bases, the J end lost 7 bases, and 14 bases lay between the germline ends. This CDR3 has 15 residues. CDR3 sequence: CASSLKWGGNSPLHF. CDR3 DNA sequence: TGTGCCAGCAGCCTTAAATGGGGGGGAAATTCACCCCTCCACTTT.

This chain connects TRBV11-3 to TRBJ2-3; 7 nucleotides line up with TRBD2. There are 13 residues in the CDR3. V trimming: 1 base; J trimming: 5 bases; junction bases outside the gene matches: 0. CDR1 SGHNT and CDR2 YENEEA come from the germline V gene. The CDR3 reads CASSLAGGDTQYF. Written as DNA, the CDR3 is TGTGCCAGCAGCTTAGCGGGAGGAGATACGCAGTATTTT.

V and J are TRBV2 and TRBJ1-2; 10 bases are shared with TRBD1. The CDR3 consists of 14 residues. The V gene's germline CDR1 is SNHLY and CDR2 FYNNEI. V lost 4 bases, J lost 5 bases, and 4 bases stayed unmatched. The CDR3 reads CASSGQGAGYGYTF. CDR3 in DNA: TGTGCCAGCAGTGGACAGGGGGCGGGGTATGGCTACACCTTC.

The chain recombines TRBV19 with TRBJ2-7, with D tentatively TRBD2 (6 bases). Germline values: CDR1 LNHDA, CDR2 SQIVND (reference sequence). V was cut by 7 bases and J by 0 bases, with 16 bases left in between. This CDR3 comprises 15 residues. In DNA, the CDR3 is TGTGCCAGTATGGGGCTTAGCGGAAGCTCCTACGAGCAGTACTTC. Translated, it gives CASMGLSGSSYEQYF.

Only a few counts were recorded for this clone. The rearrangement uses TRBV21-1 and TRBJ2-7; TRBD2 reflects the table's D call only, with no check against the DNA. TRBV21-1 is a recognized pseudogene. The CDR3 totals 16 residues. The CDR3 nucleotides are TGTGCCAGCAGCAAAGGGACTAGCGGGGGGGCCTACGAGCAGTACTTC. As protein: CASSKGTSGGAYEQYF.

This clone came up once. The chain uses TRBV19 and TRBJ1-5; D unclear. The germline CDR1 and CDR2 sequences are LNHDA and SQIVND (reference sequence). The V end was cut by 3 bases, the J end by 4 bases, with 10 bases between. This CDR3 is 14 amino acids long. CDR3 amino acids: CASSIDGINQPQHF. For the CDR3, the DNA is TGTGCCAGTAGTATCGACGGGATAAATCAGCCCCAGCATTTT.

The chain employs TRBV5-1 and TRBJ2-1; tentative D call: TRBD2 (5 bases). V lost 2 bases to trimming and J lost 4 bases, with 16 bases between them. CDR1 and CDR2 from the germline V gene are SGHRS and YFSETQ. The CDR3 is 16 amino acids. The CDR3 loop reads CASSLWVSGTYNEQFF. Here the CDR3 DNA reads TGCGCCAGCAGCTTATGGGTCAGCGGAACATACAATGAGCAGTTCTTC.

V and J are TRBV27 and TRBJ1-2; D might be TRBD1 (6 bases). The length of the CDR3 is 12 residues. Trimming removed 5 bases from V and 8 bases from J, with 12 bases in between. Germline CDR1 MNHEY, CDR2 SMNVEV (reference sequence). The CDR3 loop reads CASSPTTGGYTF. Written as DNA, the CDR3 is TGTGCCAGCAGTCCCACGACAGGCGGCTACACCTTC.

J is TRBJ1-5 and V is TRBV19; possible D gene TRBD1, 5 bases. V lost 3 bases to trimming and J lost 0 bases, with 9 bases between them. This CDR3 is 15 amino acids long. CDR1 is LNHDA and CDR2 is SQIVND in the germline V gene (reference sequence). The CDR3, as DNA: TGTGCCAGTAGTATTACAGGATATAGCAATCAGCCCCAGCATTTT. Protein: CASSITGYSNQPQHF.

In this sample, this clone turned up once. CDR3: CASSLLDRGTEAFF. The DNA for the CDR3 is TGTGCCAGCAGCTTGTTAGACAGGGGCACTGAAGCTTTCTTT. The chain couples TRBV5-5 to TRBJ1-1; 8 positions match TRBD1. V shed 1 base, J shed 4 bases, and the junction held 3 bases outside the gene matches. CDR1 is SGHKS, CDR2 YYEKEE, per germline (reference sequence). The CDR3 totals 14 residues.

The CDR3 reads CASSLRQETQYF. Here the CDR3 DNA reads TGTGCCAGCAGCCTGAGGCAAGAGACCCAGTACTTC. This chain connects TRBV7-9 to TRBJ2-5; D unresolved. Germline CDR1 and CDR2: SEHNR and FQNEAQ (reference sequence). V lost 5 bases to trimming and J lost 2 bases, with 6 bases between them. CDR3 length: 12 residues. Supplemented by reference TRBV7-9 and TRBJ2-5, the full variable domain reads DTGVSQNPRHKITKRGQNVTFRCDPISEHNRLYWYRQTLGQGPEFLTYFQNEAQLEKSRLLSDRFSAERPKGSFSTLEIQRTEQGDSAMYLCASSLRQETQYFGPGTRLLVL.

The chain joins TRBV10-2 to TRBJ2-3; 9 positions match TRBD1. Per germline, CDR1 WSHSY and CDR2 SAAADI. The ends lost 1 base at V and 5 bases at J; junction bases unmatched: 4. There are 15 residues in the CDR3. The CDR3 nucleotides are TGCGCCAGCAGTGAGTTAGACAGGGGGAAAGATACGCAGTATTTT. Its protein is CASSELDRGKDTQYF.

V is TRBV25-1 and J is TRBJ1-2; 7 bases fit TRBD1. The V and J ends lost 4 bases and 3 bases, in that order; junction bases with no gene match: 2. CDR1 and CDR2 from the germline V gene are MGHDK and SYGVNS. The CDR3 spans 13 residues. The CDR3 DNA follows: TGTGCCAGCAGTGGACAGGGCCACTATGGCTACACCTTC. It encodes CASSGQGHYGYTF.

CDR3 nucleotides: TGCAGCGTCTCACTAGCGAGAGCCCTCGGGGAGCTGTTTTTT. It translates to CSVSLARALGELFF. V and J are TRBV29-1 and TRBJ2-2; 7 bases are a match to TRBD2. Unmatched junction bases numbered 11, after V lost 6 bases and J lost 7 bases. The CDR3 has 14 amino acids. Germline CDR1 is SQVTM and CDR2 is ANQGSEA.

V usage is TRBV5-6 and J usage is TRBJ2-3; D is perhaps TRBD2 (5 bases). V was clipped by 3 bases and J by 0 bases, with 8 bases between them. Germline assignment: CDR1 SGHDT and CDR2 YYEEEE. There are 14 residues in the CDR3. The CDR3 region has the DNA TGTGCCAGCAGCTCTCCTAGCAGCACAGATACGCAGTATTTT. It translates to CASSSPSSTDTQYF.

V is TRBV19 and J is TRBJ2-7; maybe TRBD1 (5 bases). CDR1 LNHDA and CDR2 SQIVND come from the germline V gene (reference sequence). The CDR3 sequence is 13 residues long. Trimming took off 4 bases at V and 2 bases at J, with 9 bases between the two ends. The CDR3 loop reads CASSTQATYEQYF. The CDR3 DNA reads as TGTGCCAGTAGTACACAGGCGACCTACGAGCAGTACTTC.

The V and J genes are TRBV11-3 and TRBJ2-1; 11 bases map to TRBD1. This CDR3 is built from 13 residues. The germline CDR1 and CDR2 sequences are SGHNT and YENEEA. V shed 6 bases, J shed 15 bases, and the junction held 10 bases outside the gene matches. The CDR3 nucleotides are TGTGCCAGCAGTTCCGGGACAGGGGGTAGGAGGTTCTTC. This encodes CASSSGTGGRRFF.

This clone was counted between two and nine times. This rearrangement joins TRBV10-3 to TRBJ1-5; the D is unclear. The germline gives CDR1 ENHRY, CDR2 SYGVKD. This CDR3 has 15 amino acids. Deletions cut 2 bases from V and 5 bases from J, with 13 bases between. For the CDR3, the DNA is TGTGCCATCAGTGAGGGAGTCCAAGGTTATCAGCCCCAGCATTTT. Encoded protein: CAISEGVQGYQPQHF.

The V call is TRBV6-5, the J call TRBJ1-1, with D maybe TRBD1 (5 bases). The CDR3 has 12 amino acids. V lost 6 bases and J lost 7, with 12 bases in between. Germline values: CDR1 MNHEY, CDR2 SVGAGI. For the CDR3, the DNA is TGTGCCAGCAGGGGGCCAGGTTTTGAAGCTTTCTTT. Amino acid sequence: CASRGPGFEAFF.

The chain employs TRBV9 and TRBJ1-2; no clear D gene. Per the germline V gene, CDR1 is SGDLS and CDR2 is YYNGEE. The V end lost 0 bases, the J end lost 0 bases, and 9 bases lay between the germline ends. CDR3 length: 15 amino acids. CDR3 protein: CASSVGVSSNYGYTF. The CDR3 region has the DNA TGTGCCAGCAGCGTAGGAGTCTCATCTAACTATGGCTACACCTTC.

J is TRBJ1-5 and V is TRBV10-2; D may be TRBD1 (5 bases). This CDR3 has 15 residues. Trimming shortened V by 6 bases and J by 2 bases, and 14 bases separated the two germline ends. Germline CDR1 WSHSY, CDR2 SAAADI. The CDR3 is CASSSRQRGNQPQHF. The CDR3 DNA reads TGCGCCAGCAGCTCCAGACAGAGAGGCAATCAGCCCCAGCATTTT.

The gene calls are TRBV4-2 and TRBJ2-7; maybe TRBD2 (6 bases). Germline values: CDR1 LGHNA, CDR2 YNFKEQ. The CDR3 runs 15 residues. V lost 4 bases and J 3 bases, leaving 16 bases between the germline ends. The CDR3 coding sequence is TGTGCCAGCAGCCCTTCTGGAGCGGGTGGCTACGAGCAGTACTTC. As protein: CASSPSGAGGYEQYF.

CDR3 residues: CASSLPTYNEQFF. The CDR3 DNA follows: TGTGCCAGCAGCTTGCCCACTTACAATGAGCAGTTCTTC. The J gene is TRBJ2-1, the V gene TRBV5-6; D is undetermined. Trimming removed 1 base at V and 4 bases at J, with 6 bases between. Germline V CDR1 and CDR2: SGHDT, YYEEEE. CDR3 length: 13 amino acids.

CDR3 coding DNA: TGTGCCAGCAGCTTAGGGGAGATAGAGACCCAGTACTTC. Translation gives CASSLGEIETQYF. The V call is TRBV7-8, the J call TRBJ2-5; D might be TRBD2 (5 bases). Trimming removed 1 base at V and 4 bases at J, with 7 bases between. The germline CDR1 and CDR2 sequences are SGHVS and FQNEAQ. This CDR3 has 13 amino acids. Combining the CDR3 with reference TRBV7-8 and TRBJ2-5 gives the whole variable domain GAGVSQSPRYKVAKRGQDVALRCDPISGHVSLFWYQQALGQGPEFLTYFQNEAQLDKSGLPSDRFFAERPEGSVSTLKIQRTQQEDSAVYLCASSLGEIETQYFGPGTRLLVL.

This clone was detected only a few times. The CDR3, as DNA: TGTGCCAGCAGCGAGAGCGGGGGGCAAGAGACCCAGTACTTC. Its protein is CASSESGGQETQYF. V usage is TRBV9 and J usage is TRBJ2-5; 9 nucleotides line up with TRBD2. Germline V CDR1 and CDR2: SGDLS, YYNGEE. CDR3 size: 14 residues. Losses at the gene ends were 3 bases for V and 2 bases for J; bases not matched to a gene: 2.

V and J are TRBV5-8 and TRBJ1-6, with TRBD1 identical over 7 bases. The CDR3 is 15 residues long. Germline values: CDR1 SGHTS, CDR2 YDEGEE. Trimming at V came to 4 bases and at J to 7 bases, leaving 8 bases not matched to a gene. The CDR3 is CASSHNRGRNSPLHF. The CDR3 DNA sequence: TGTGCCAGCAGCCATAACAGGGGCCGCAATTCACCCCTCCACTTT.